A selection of T cell receptor beta chains follows, all from one sample in a study of identical twins. Using its own MiXCR run on the 5' RACE reads, TCRdb lists one record per CDR3 protein. The profile covers 1,800,000 or so distinct CDR3 sequences, with less than 35% appearing a single time and roughly 0.3% taken by the ten largest. Input material: cord blood. These receptors were taken from a newborn girl in good health. CDR3s include the opening cysteine and the closing phenylalanine or tryptophan. D genes are given only for firm matches. For some rows the clone size is stated as once, few or many, or as a class when expanded; others skip it.

d_gene	abundance	v_gene	j_gene	CDR3nt	CDR3aa
NA	few	TRBV18	TRBJ2-1	TGTGCCAGCTCACCCGGCGGGTCTCGGGCTCAGTTCTTC	CASSPGGSRAQFF
NA	few	TRBV18	TRBJ2-3	TGTGCCAGCTCACCACAGGAGGGAACAGATACGCAGTATTTT	CASSPQEGTDTQYF
NA	NA	TRBV5-1	TRBJ1-4	TGCGCCAGCGGGCCACCCGATGAAAAACTGTTTTTT	CASGPPDEKLFF
TRBD1	few	TRBV15	TRBJ1-2	TGTGCCACCAGCAGAGGAGGGACAGGGGTCGGCTACACCTTC	CATSRGGTGVGYTF
NA	NA	TRBV25-1	TRBJ2-7	TGTGCCAGCAGTGAATTGGGGGACAACTCCTACGAGCAGTACTTC	CASSELGDNSYEQYF
NA	few	TRBV20-1	TRBJ1-2	TGCAGTGCTAGAGTCAGGGGTCCTGGCTACACCTTC	CSARVRGPGYTF
NA	few	TRBV4-1	TRBJ2-5	TGCGCCAGCAGCCCTTATCGGGATCAAGAGACCCAGTACTTC	CASSPYRDQETQYF
NA	many	TRBV4-1	TRBJ2-7	TGCGCCAGCAGCCAAGTAAACCCCTACGAGCAGTACTTC	CASSQVNPYEQYF
NA	few	TRBV28	TRBJ1-5	TGTGCCAGCACCGCTACCGACAGCCGCAATCAGCCCCAGCATTTT	CASTATDSRNQPQHF
NA	NA	TRBV24-1	TRBJ2-1	TGTGCCACCAGTGACCCCTCAACAGGGAGCTCCTACAATGAGCAGTTCTTC	CATSDPSTGSSYNEQFF
NA	NA	TRBV9	TRBJ2-7	TGTGCCAGCAGCGTAGGGGCCGGCTACGAGCAGTACTTC	CASSVGAGYEQYF
TRBD2	NA	TRBV25-1	TRBJ2-7	TGTGCCAGCAGTGATTCGAGCGGGAAATATCGATTCGGCTACGAGCAGTACTTC	CASSDSSGKYRFGYEQYF
TRBD2	NA	TRBV20-1	TRBJ2-3	TGCAGTGCTATATTACTAGCGGTCTCTAGCACAGATACGCAGTATTTT	CSAILLAVSSTDTQYF
TRBD2	many	TRBV5-1	TRBJ2-7	TGCGCCAGCAGCTTTCTAGCGGGCGACTACGAGCAGTACTTC	CASSFLAGDYEQYF
TRBD2	NA	TRBV29-1	TRBJ2-1	TGCAGCGTTGAAGATCCCAGCGGGAGGGGGCAGTTCTTC	CSVEDPSGRGQFF
NA	NA	TRBV28	TRBJ2-7	TGTGCCAGCAGTTTATTTCTAGTGGCCTACGAGCAGTACTTC	CASSLFLVAYEQYF
TRBD2	NA	TRBV5-5	TRBJ2-3	TGTGCCAGCAGAAATAGCGGGAAGAGAGATACGCAGTATTTT	CASRNSGKRDTQYF
NA	NA	TRBV20-1	TRBJ1-1	TGCAGTGCGAGTACCGACAGGATGAACACTGAAGCTTTCTTT	CSASTDRMNTEAFF
NA	NA	TRBV25-1	TRBJ1-1	TGTGCCAGCGGTGCAACAGCCAACACTGAAGCTTTCTTT	CASGATANTEAFF
NA	NA	TRBV29-1	TRBJ2-1	TGCAGCGTTGAGCAGGCGCGGGTCAGGAATGAGCAGTTCTTC	CSVEQARVRNEQFF
TRBD2	once	TRBV15	TRBJ2-2	TGTGCCACCAGCAGCAGACTAGCGGGTGTCGGGGAGCTGTTTTTT	CATSSRLAGVGELFF
NA	NA	TRBV21-1	TRBJ2-3	TGTGCCAGCAGCAAAGTAGGGACGGACCTAAGGGGCACAGATACGCAGTATTTT	CASSKVGTDLRGTDTQYF
TRBD2	NA	TRBV18	TRBJ2-1	TGTGCCAGCTCACCACTATCCGGGAGGCCCTACAATGAGCAGTTCTTC	CASSPLSGRPYNEQFF
NA	NA	TRBV6-5	TRBJ2-7	TGTGCCAGCAGTTACATGGGGGGTATCACCTACGAGCAGTACTTC	CASSYMGGITYEQYF
NA	few	TRBV6-1	TRBJ1-5	TGTGCCAGCAGTGTGACTCAGGATCAGCCCCAGCATTTT	CASSVTQDQPQHF
TRBD2	few	TRBV20-1	TRBJ2-1	TGCAGTGCTCAACTAGCGGTGCGCTCCTACAATGAGCAGTTCTTC	CSAQLAVRSYNEQFF
TRBD2	NA	TRBV5-1	TRBJ2-7	TGCGCCAGCAGCTTGGCGACTAGCGGGGAGGGAAATGAGCAGTACTTC	CASSLATSGEGNEQYF
NA	few	TRBV4-2	TRBJ2-3	TGTGCCAGCAGCCCCATTGAGCACTCCAGCTCGGGTACGCAGTATTTT	CASSPIEHSSSGTQYF
TRBD1	few	TRBV28	TRBJ1-1	TGTGCCACGAGACCCAGGGGGCTGGGCACTGAAGCTTTCTTT	CATRPRGLGTEAFF
TRBD1	NA	TRBV5-1	TRBJ2-1	TGCGCCAGCAGCTGGGGCGGAGGGGGACAGGACAATGAGCAGTTCTTC	CASSWGGGGQDNEQFF
NA	few	TRBV20-1	TRBJ2-3	TGCAGTGCTCGGGAGTTCCTCGGAGATACGCAGTATTTT	CSAREFLGDTQYF
TRBD2	NA	TRBV20-1	TRBJ2-3	TGCAGTGCTAGAGGCCCGACTAGCCTACGCACAGATACGCAGTATTTT	CSARGPTSLRTDTQYF
NA	NA	TRBV10-3	TRBJ2-3	TGTGCCATCCGTGGCGACGGGACCCCCCCGCAGTATTTT	CAIRGDGTPPQYF
NA	many	TRBV3-1	TRBJ2-5	TGTGCCAGCAGCCAAGCTGGGCAAGAGACCCAGTACTTC	CASSQAGQETQYF
NA	few	TRBV28	TRBJ2-7	TGTGCCAGCAGTTTGAGTTTATCGGGCTACGAGCAGTACTTC	CASSLSLSGYEQYF
NA	few	TRBV25-1	TRBJ1-4	TGTGCCAGCAGCCGGGGGCCGTCTAATGAAAAACTGTTTTTT	CASSRGPSNEKLFF
NA	NA	TRBV25-1	TRBJ1-2	TGTGCCAGCAGTGGTGGGCCCATCTATGGCTACACCTTC	CASSGGPIYGYTF
NA	NA	TRBV21-1	TRBJ2-1	TGTGCCAGCAGCCCCCGGACTAACGGGAGGAACTACAATGAGCAGTTCTTC	CASSPRTNGRNYNEQFF
TRBD2	few	TRBV12-3/TRBV12-4	TRBJ2-3	TGTGCCAGCAGTCAAGCGGGAAGGTCAGATACGCAGTATTTT	CASSQAGRSDTQYF
NA	NA	TRBV7-9	TRBJ2-2	TGTGCCAGCACCTACCCGACCGGGACTTGGATTTCCGGGGAGCTGTTTTTT	CASTYPTGTWISGELFF
NA	few	TRBV9	TRBJ2-6	TGTGCCAGCAGCGTAGCTACAGTTAAGGAGACCAACGTCCTGACTTTC	CASSVATVKETNVLTF